This passage covers 25 T cell receptor beta chains from one sample sequenced in a study of OX40 agonist ivuxolimab in advanced cancers. The method was immunoSEQ multiplex PCR; TCRdb's version includes in-frame clones alone and lacks a portion of them. The repertoire holds approximately 70,000 clones, about 83% seen once, with around 0.8% in the top ten. The specimen was CD4+ or CD8+ T cells sorted from blood, collected in a trial of the OX40 agonist ivuxolimab. These receptors originate from an adult with an advanced solid tumor such as melanoma, head and neck, liver or kidney cancer.

The V gene is TRBV5-1, the J gene TRBJ2-5; 9 bases match TRBD1. CDR3 size: 13 residues. J was trimmed by 4 bases and V by 6 bases; bases with no gene match: 4. CDR1 and CDR2 (germline): SGHRS, YFSETQ. The CDR3 DNA follows: TGCGCCAGCAAAGGGACAGGGCGAGAGACCCAGTACTTC. The encoded protein is CASKGTGRETQYF.

The rearrangement joins TRBV13 to TRBJ2-2; D gene unclear. The V gene's germline CDR1 is PRHDT and CDR2 FYEKMQ (reference sequence). This CDR3 spans 14 amino acids. Trimming pared 7 bases from V and 5 bases from J, leaving 14 bases between. The DNA of the CDR3 is TGTGCCAGCACCCGCAAATGGGATACCGGGGAGCTGTTTTTT. It specifies CASTRKWDTGELFF.

The rearrangement links TRBV7-3 to TRBJ1-1, with D perhaps matching TRBD1 (6 bases). CDR1 and CDR2 from the germline V gene are SGHTA and FQGTGA. The V gene lost 4 bases and the J gene lost 0 bases, with 15 bases spanning the gap. This CDR3 comprises 16 residues. The CDR3, as DNA: TGTGCCAGCAGCTCCCCAGAGGGGGGGATGAACACTGAAGCTTTCTTT. It codes for CASSSPEGGMNTEAFF.

The chain couples TRBV7-9 to TRBJ1-6; D is ambiguous. CDR3 length equals 15 residues. Trimming left V 0 bases short and J 8 bases short, with 11 bases between. Germline V gene sequence: CDR1 SEHNR, CDR2 FQNEAQ (reference sequence). CDR3 sequence: CASSLATVSDSPLHF. The DNA of the CDR3 is TGTGCCAGCAGCTTAGCGACGGTTTCTGATTCACCCCTCCACTTT. The whole variable domain, remainder taken from reference TRBV7-9 and TRBJ1-6, is DTGVSQNPRHKITKRGQNVTFRCDPISEHNRLYWYRQTLGQGPEFLTYFQNEAQLEKSRLLSDRFSAERPKGSFSTLEIQRTEQGDSAMYLCASSLATVSDSPLHFGNGTRLTVT.

The chain links TRBV4-2 to TRBJ1-2, with TRBD1 identical over 7 bases. Germline V gene data show CDR1 as LGHNA and CDR2 as YNFKEQ. Trimming cost V 4 bases and J 5 bases; bases outside gene matches: 10. CDR3 length equals 15 residues. The CDR3 loop is CASSPDKDRNYGYTF. In DNA form, the CDR3 reads TGTGCCAGCAGCCCCGATAAGGACAGGAATTATGGCTACACCTTC.

This chain links TRBV7-9 with TRBJ2-3; tentatively, D is TRBD1 or TRBD2 (5 bases each). CDR1 is SEHNR and CDR2 is FQNEAQ in the germline V gene (reference sequence). Trimming stripped 5 bases from V and 0 bases from J, with 9 bases between. This CDR3 is 14 amino acids long. Here the CDR3 DNA reads TGTGCCAGCAGCCCTGGGACCAGCACAGATACGCAGTATTTT. Translated, it gives CASSPGTSTDTQYF.

The chain recombines TRBV2 with TRBJ1-5; D uncertain. The V end was cut by 8 bases, the J end by 6 bases, with 8 bases between. The CDR3 extends over 11 amino acids. Per the germline V gene, CDR1 is SNHLY and CDR2 is FYNNEI. CDR3 coding DNA: TGTGCCAGCGGGGTTGGTCAGCCCCAGCATTTT. This codes for CASGVGQPQHF.

The CDR3 DNA reads as TGTGCCATCAGTGAGTCGAAGGGTTCGACCTACGAGCAGTACTTC. It translates to CAISESKGSTYEQYF. J is TRBJ2-7 and V is TRBV10-3; D uncertain. With 0 bases removed from V and 2 bases from J, the gap between germline ends came to 11 bases. Germline CDR1 and CDR2: ENHRY and SYGVKD. The length of the CDR3 is 15 residues.

The chain couples TRBV9 to TRBJ2-7; 9 bases match TRBD2. Germline V gene lookup returns CDR1 SGDLS and CDR2 YYNGEE. This CDR3 comprises 14 residues. V lost 4 bases, J lost 7 bases, and 9 bases stayed unmatched. The CDR3 DNA reads TGTGCCAGCAGCCCCGGCGGGGGGGTCAGAGAGCAGTACTTC. Amino acid sequence: CASSPGGGVREQYF.

The chain joins TRBV5-1 to TRBJ1-1; 7 positions match TRBD1. Germline assignment: CDR1 SGHRS and CDR2 YFSETQ. CDR3 length: 14 amino acids. V trimming: 6 bases; J trimming: 0 bases; junction bases outside the gene matches: 5. CDR3 region: CASTRQGVNTEAFF. The DNA of the CDR3 is TGCGCCAGCACCCGACAGGGAGTGAACACTGAAGCTTTCTTT.

The chain combines TRBV7-6 with TRBJ2-1; D uncertain. This CDR3 contains 14 residues. Germline CDR1 and CDR2: SGHVS and FNYEAQ. Deletions cut 8 bases from V and 0 bases from J, with 11 bases between. CDR3 in DNA: TGTGCCAGCTCTGAGGTGGCCTCCTACAATGAGCAGTTCTTC. It translates to CASSEVASYNEQFF. The full variable domain, rest sourced from reference TRBV7-6 and TRBJ2-1, is GAGVSQSPRYKVTKRGQDVALRCDPISGHVSLYWYRQALGQGPEFLTYFNYEAQQDKSGLPNDRFSAERPEGSISTLTIQRTEQRDSAMYRCASSEVASYNEQFFGPGTRLTVL.

The chain is built from TRBV2 and TRBJ1-5; no definite D call. The ends were cut back, 2 bases at V and 0 bases at J, with 8 bases in the middle. The CDR3 length is 15 residues. CDR1 and CDR2 from the germline V gene are SNHLY and FYNNEI. The CDR3 spells CASSESRVSNQPQHF. The DNA of the CDR3 is TGTGCCAGCAGTGAAAGCAGAGTTAGCAATCAGCCCCAGCATTTT.

V usage is TRBV5-6 and J usage is TRBJ2-7, with TRBD1 matching over 8 bases. V lost 2 bases to trimming and J lost 7 bases; unmatched junction nucleotides: 8. This CDR3 is built from 14 residues. Looked up from germline, CDR1 is SGHDT and CDR2 is YYEEEE. The CDR3 bases are TGTGCCAGCAGCTTTAGTGACAGGGGCTCGGAGCAGTACTTC. Amino acids: CASSFSDRGSEQYF.

The rearrangement uses TRBV18 and TRBJ1-5, with 11 bases matching TRBD1. The CDR3 has 15 residues. Germline V lookup: CDR1 KGHSH, CDR2 LQKENI. The V and J ends lost 4 bases and 7 bases, in that order; junction bases with no gene match: 6. CDR3 protein: CASSQGTGGVQPQHF. The DNA of the CDR3 is TGTGCCAGCTCACAAGGGACAGGGGGGGTCCAGCCCCAGCATTTT.

The rearrangement links TRBV4-1 to TRBJ2-1; tentative D call: TRBD1 (6 bases). V lost 3 bases to trimming and J lost 3 bases, with 15 bases between them. Germline V gene data show CDR1 as MGHRA and CDR2 as YSYEKL. CDR3 length: 16 amino acids. CDR3 region: CASSHHRDTNYNEQFF. The CDR3 DNA reads as TGCGCCAGCAGCCACCACCGGGACACAAACTACAATGAGCAGTTCTTC.

This clone showed up just once. The chain's CDR3 is CASSYTEYSNQPQHF. In DNA form, the CDR3 reads TGTGCCAGCAGTTATACAGAGTATAGCAATCAGCCCCAGCATTTT. The chain combines TRBV6-6 with TRBJ1-5; D unresolved. The CDR3 runs to 15 residues. Trimming took off 3 bases at V and 0 bases at J, with 9 bases between the two ends. Germline V lookup: CDR1 MNHNY, CDR2 SVGAGI (reference sequence).

J is TRBJ2-2 and V is TRBV11-2, with D perhaps TRBD2 (5 bases). Per the germline V gene, CDR1 is SGHAT and CDR2 is FQNNGV. Trimming pared 6 bases from V and 4 bases from J, leaving 15 bases between. The CDR3 runs to 15 residues. The CDR3 nucleotides read TGTGCCAGCAGTATTCTCCCGGGGTCCACCGGGGAGCTGTTTTTT. Translation: CASSILPGSTGELFF. Looking up the rest from reference TRBV11-2 and TRBJ2-2 gives the full variable domain: EAGVAQSPRYKIIEKRQSVAFWCNPISGHATLYWYQQILGQGPKLLIQFQNNGVVDDSQLPKDRFSAERLKGVDSTLKIQPAKLEDSAVYLCASSILPGSTGELFFGEGSRLTVL.

This chain uses TRBV7-6 with TRBJ2-5; tentative D call: TRBD1 (6 bases). Per germline, CDR1 SGHVS and CDR2 FNYEAQ. The CDR3 is 13 amino acids. Trimming removed 1 base from V and 7 bases from J, with 10 bases in between. CDR3 protein: CASSLGDTGTQYF. The CDR3 DNA reads TGTGCCAGCAGCTTAGGGGACACGGGGACCCAGTACTTC.

This chain links TRBV10-3 with TRBJ2-5, with D perhaps matching TRBD2 (6 bases). Germline assignment: CDR1 ENHRY and CDR2 SYGVKD. This CDR3 contains 16 residues. V was trimmed by 4 bases and J by 1 base, leaving 16 bases between them. CDR3 coding DNA: TGTGCCATCAGTGGGGGAGCGGAGGGGTTCCAAGAGACCCAGTACTTC. Translating it yields CAISGGAEGFQETQYF.

The chain links TRBV28 to TRBJ1-4; D is perhaps TRBD1 (5 bases). With 4 bases removed from V and 8 bases from J, the gap between germline ends came to 11 bases. Germline V gene data show CDR1 as MDHEN and CDR2 as SYDVKM. This CDR3 is 13 amino acids long. CDR3 loop: CASSSQWGEKLFF. The CDR3 bases are TGTGCCAGCAGTTCGCAGTGGGGGGAAAAACTGTTTTTT.

The chain recombines TRBV7-8 with TRBJ1-1, with D possibly matching TRBD1 (5 bases). The CDR3 consists of 13 residues. Deletions cut 3 bases from V and 8 bases from J, with 13 bases between. The V gene's germline CDR1 is SGHVS and CDR2 FQNEAQ. CDR3 sequence: CASSFVGGVEAFF. Here the CDR3 DNA reads TGTGCCAGCAGCTTCGTTGGGGGTGTGGAAGCTTTCTTT.

This chain uses TRBV6-6 with TRBJ1-5, with D unclear. Germline CDR1 and CDR2: MNHNY and SVGAGI (reference sequence). V gave up 0 bases and J gave up 1 base, with 4 bases separating them. There are 14 residues in the CDR3. The DNA for the CDR3 is TGTGCCAGCAGTTACTCAGTCAGCAATCAGCCCCAGCATTTT. Its translation is CASSYSVSNQPQHF.

The V call is TRBV6-5, the J call TRBJ2-3; 10 nucleotides align to TRBD2. Germline values: CDR1 MNHEY, CDR2 SVGAGI. Unmatched junction bases numbered 4, after V lost 2 bases and J lost 2 bases. The CDR3 length is 16 residues. The CDR3 here is CASSYGTSDYTDTQYF. In DNA form, the CDR3 reads TGTGCCAGCAGTTACGGGACTAGCGACTACACAGATACGCAGTATTTT.

The gene calls are TRBV7-8 and TRBJ2-5, with D unresolved. The V end lost 1 base, the J end lost 5 bases, and 5 bases lay between the germline ends. The CDR3 covers 12 residues. Per germline, CDR1 SGHVS and CDR2 FQNEAQ. The CDR3 spells CASSLDLETQYF. The CDR3 coding sequence is TGTGCCAGCAGCTTAGATCTGGAGACCCAGTACTTC.

The chain recombines TRBV28 with TRBJ1-2; D is ambiguous. Germline V gene data show CDR1 as MDHEN and CDR2 as SYDVKM. This CDR3 comprises 12 residues. Deletions cut 3 bases from V and 4 bases from J, with 6 bases between. CDR3 in DNA: TGTGCCAGCAGTTTGTCCTTCTATGGCTACACCTTC. This translates into CASSLSFYGYTF.